This section outlines one T cell receptor beta chain sequence together with its context. This sample is drawn from a study of blood T cell repertoires in COVID-19. Background on the study: Material from acute and convalescent COVID-19 was sourced from the United States, Italy and Spain. T cells, B-cell-depleted T cells, or PBMCs provided the cDNA or gDNA that served as material.

Germline V gives CDR1 MDHEN, CDR2 SYDVKM. Deletions cut 2 bases from V and 5 bases from J, with 6 bases between. The CDR3 sequence is 12 residues long. In the original processing: Estimated nucleated cell counts came from reference gene primer amplification. Data came from immunoSEQ multiplex PCR; TCRdb stores just in-frame clones and leaves some out. Clone size and the V and J calls come from that table; the DNA yielded D and trimming. The table shows tens of thousands of clones, with roughly 80% occurring only once. It was during active infection that Seattle patients were enrolled and then longitudinally followed.

The clonotype originates from a man aged 80 or over with COVID-19, enrolled during active disease. Source material: peripheral blood. V and J are TRBV28 and TRBJ1-2; tentatively, D is TRBD1 (6 bases). In DNA form, the CDR3 reads TGTGCCAGCAGTTTAACAGGGTATGGCTACACCTTC. This codes for CASSLTGYGYTF.